The 28 T cell receptor beta chains below all came from one sample that was sequenced in a study of cytomegalovirus exposure and HLA in healthy donors. The method was immunoSEQ multiplex PCR; TCRdb's version includes in-frame clones alone and lacks a portion of them. The data show some 69,000 clones, 96% seen once. Specimen: PBMCs. The receptors derive from a young woman in good health and CMV-seropositive.

V usage is TRBV29-1 and J usage is TRBJ2-7, with 8 bases matching TRBD1. The CDR3 runs 13 residues. CDR1 and CDR2 from the germline V gene are SQVTM and ANQGSEA. V shed 7 bases, J shed 2 bases, and the junction held 7 bases outside the gene matches. CDR3 protein: CSAGQGRAYEQYF. The CDR3 region has the DNA TGCAGCGCAGGACAGGGCAGGGCCTACGAGCAGTACTTC.

This clone was detected once. The genes are TRBV11-3 and TRBJ2-7, with unresolved D. The CDR3 spans 12 residues. V lost 6 bases and J lost 2, with 8 bases in between. Germline CDR1 SGHNT, CDR2 YENEEA. Here the CDR3 reads CASRGLTYEQYF. The CDR3 bases are TGTGCCAGCAGGGGCCTGACCTACGAGCAGTACTTC. The full variable domain, rest sourced from reference TRBV11-3 and TRBJ2-7, is EAGVVQSPRYKIIEKKQPVAFWCNPISGHNTLYWYLQNLGQGPELLIRYENEEAVDDSQLPKDRFSAERLKGVDSTLKIQPAELGDSAVYLCASRGLTYEQYFGPGTRLTVT.

CDR3 protein: CASSPVGRGETQYF. As DNA, the CDR3 is TGTGCCAGCAGCCCCGTGGGTAGGGGGGAGACCCAGTACTTC. This chain joins TRBV7-9 and TRBJ2-5; D might be TRBD1 (6 bases). The CDR3 is made up of 14 amino acids. Germline CDR1 reads SEHNR; CDR2 reads FQNEAQ (reference sequence). Trimming pared 5 bases from V and 5 bases from J, leaving 15 bases between.

This clone was found once. V usage is TRBV11-2 and J usage is TRBJ2-2; D is unclear. The CDR3 runs 19 residues. Germline CDR1 SGHAT, CDR2 FQNNGV. Between the trimmed V and J ends, which lost 1 base and 4 bases, there was a span of 22 bases. CDR3 DNA sequence: TGTGCCAGCAGCTTAGTGTGGCGGTCCCCCCAAGCCCTCACCGGGGAGCTGTTTTTT. This encodes CASSLVWRSPQALTGELFF.

The chain joins TRBV5-4 to TRBJ1-5; D not certain. CDR1 SGHNT and CDR2 YYREEE come from the germline V gene (reference sequence). V dropped 2 bases and J dropped 4 bases, with 7 bases sitting between them. The CDR3 sequence is 13 residues long. CDR3 sequence reads: CASSFGPNQPQHF. CDR3 sequence (DNA): TGTGCCAGCAGCTTTGGGCCAAATCAGCCCCAGCATTTT.

The chain carries TRBV30 and TRBJ1-1; D not resolved. CDR1 and CDR2 (germline): GTSNPN, SVGIG (reference sequence). The CDR3 runs 15 residues. Trimming cost V 0 bases and J 2 bases, with 13 bases left between them. CDR3 sequence: CAWSVMAVLNTEAFF. CDR3 coding DNA: TGTGCCTGGAGTGTAATGGCAGTATTAAACACTGAAGCTTTCTTT.

The chain recombines TRBV30 with TRBJ1-2, with D uncertain. V dropped 5 bases and J dropped 4 bases, with 17 bases sitting between them. The CDR3 runs to 14 residues. Germline V gene lookup returns CDR1 GTSNPN and CDR2 SVGIG (reference sequence). The CDR3 here is CAWGSSGSLYGYTF. CDR3 nucleotide sequence: TGTGCCTGGGGCAGCTCCGGGTCCCTCTATGGCTACACCTTC.

This chain connects TRBV27 to TRBJ2-7; D might be TRBD1 (6 bases). The CDR3 length is 13 residues. Germline CDR1 reads MNHEY; CDR2 reads SMNVEV (reference sequence). V lost 2 bases to trimming and J lost 3 bases, with 8 bases between them. The CDR3 loop reads CASSLVGGYEQYF. In DNA, the CDR3 is TGTGCCAGCAGTTTAGTAGGGGGCTACGAGCAGTACTTC.

The chain recombines TRBV5-4 with TRBJ2-1, with 7 nucleotides matching TRBD2. Germline V gene sequence: CDR1 SGHNT, CDR2 YYREEE (reference sequence). J gave up 7 bases and V 3 bases, and 13 bases lay outside the gene matches. The length of the CDR3 is 16 residues. The CDR3 DNA is TGTGCCAGCAGCTCCGGGCGGGAGAATACAAGAAATGAGCAGTTCTTC. It codes for CASSSGRENTRNEQFF.

This chain links TRBV21-1 with TRBJ1-5; TRBD1 is the table's D call, not checked against the DNA. TRBV21-1 is described as a pseudogene. The CDR3 runs 19 residues. Here the CDR3 reads CASRKKGVGQVLPNQPQHF. CDR3 nucleotide sequence: TGTGCCAGCAGGAAAAAAGGCGTAGGACAGGTCCTTCCGAATCAGCCCCAGCATTTT.

The chain links TRBV30 to TRBJ2-7; possible D gene TRBD2, 5 bases. CDR3 length: 15 amino acids. Trimming shortened V by 0 bases and J by 2 bases, and 14 bases separated the two germline ends. CDR1 is GTSNPN, CDR2 SVGIG, per germline (reference sequence). In DNA form, the CDR3 reads TGTGCCTGGAGTGTAGCGGCTAGCCGGACCTACGAGCAGTACTTC. Its translation is CAWSVAASRTYEQYF.

The gene calls are TRBV6-1 and TRBJ1-1; no reliable D call. V lost 3 bases to trimming and J lost 0 bases, with 26 bases between them. CDR3 length equals 20 residues. The V gene's germline CDR1 is MNHNS and CDR2 SASEGT. In DNA form, the CDR3 reads TGTGCCAGCAGTGACCCGCCGTTGCGGATTCAACGCCCCATGAACACTGAAGCTTTCTTT. Translated: CASSDPPLRIQRPMNTEAFF.

This clone was seen once. The chain combines TRBV19 with TRBJ2-4, with D possibly being TRBD1 (5 bases). V was clipped by 5 bases and J by 1 base, with 24 bases between them. Looked up from germline, CDR1 is LNHDA and CDR2 is SQIVND (reference sequence). This CDR3 has 19 residues. The CDR3 spells CASSFLGAPADRAKNIQYF. DNA of the CDR3: TGTGCCAGTAGTTTCCTAGGGGCCCCTGCGGATAGGGCCAAAAACATTCAGTACTTC.

The chain links TRBV6-5 to TRBJ1-4; 7 bases are a match to TRBD1. Trimming removed 5 bases from V and 6 bases from J; junction bases left unmatched: 6. Germline-derived CDR1 and CDR2 are MNHEY and SVGAGI. The CDR3 has 14 amino acids. The CDR3 reads CASSRQGGDEKLFF. CDR3 in DNA: TGTGCCAGCAGTCGACAGGGAGGAGATGAAAAACTGTTTTTT.

This clone was picked up one time. The rearrangement joins TRBV5-1 to TRBJ2-3; 10 bases are a match to TRBD2. Germline CDR1 SGHRS, CDR2 YFSETQ. The junction had 14 bases not matched to a gene; V was cut back by 4 bases and J by 9 bases. The CDR3 runs 16 residues. CDR3 nucleotide sequence: TGCGCCAGCAGCACCCCCAGCGGGAGGGTCCCCGCCACGCAGTATTTT. Its translation: CASSTPSGRVPATQYF.

This clone was picked up one time. J is TRBJ2-7 and V is TRBV7-2; 8 nucleotides line up with TRBD1. CDR1 and CDR2 from the germline V gene are SGHTA and FQGNSA. CDR3 length: 14 amino acids. V gave up 5 bases and J gave up 4 bases; unmatched junction bases: 7. In nucleotides, the CDR3 is TGTGCCAGCAGCCCAGGACAGGGCCCGTACGAGCAGTACTTC. It translates to CASSPGQGPYEQYF.

The CDR3 protein is CASSRGYREETQYF. The CDR3 DNA reads as TGTGCCAGCAGCCGAGGATACAGGGAAGAGACCCAGTACTTC. The rearrangement links TRBV7-9 to TRBJ2-5; TRBD1 is a possible D gene (6 bases). V was shortened by 5 bases and J by 3 bases, with 13 bases between the two germline ends. Germline-derived CDR1 and CDR2 are SEHNR and FQNEAQ (reference sequence). The CDR3 contains 14 residues. Combining the CDR3 with reference TRBV7-9 and TRBJ2-5 gives the whole variable domain DTGVSQNPRHKITKRGQNVTFRCDPISEHNRLYWYRQTLGQGPEFLTYFQNEAQLEKSRLLSDRFSAERPKGSFSTLEIQRTEQGDSAMYLCASSRGYREETQYFGPGTRLLVL.

The V gene is TRBV10-3, the J gene TRBJ1-4; D not certain. CDR3 length equals 14 residues. V dropped 3 bases and J dropped 0 bases, with 5 bases sitting between them. Germline V lookup: CDR1 ENHRY, CDR2 SYGVKD. In DNA, the CDR3 is TGTGCCATCAGTGAAACAGCAACTAATGAAAAACTGTTTTTT. As protein: CAISETATNEKLFF.

The chain couples TRBV6-6 to TRBJ2-3; 7 nucleotides line up with TRBD1. Germline V gene sequence: CDR1 MNHNY, CDR2 SVGAGI (reference sequence). After removal of 6 bases from V and 2 bases from J, the junction contained 8 bases not matched to a gene. This CDR3 contains 15 residues. Here the CDR3 reads CASRKMGQTTDTQYF. DNA for the CDR3: TGTGCCAGCAGAAAAATGGGACAGACCACAGATACGCAGTATTTT.

The chain joins TRBV7-2 to TRBJ2-7; tentative D call: TRBD2 (6 bases). The V gene lost 6 bases and the J gene lost 5 bases, with 14 bases spanning the gap. This CDR3 is built from 13 residues. CDR1 and CDR2 (germline): SGHTA, FQGNSA. CDR3 region: CASRRTGSDEQYF. CDR3 coding DNA: TGTGCCAGCAGACGGACCGGGAGTGACGAGCAGTACTTC. Full variable domain (outside the CDR3, taken from reference TRBV7-2 and TRBJ2-7): GAGVSQSPSNKVTEKGKDVELRCDPISGHTALYWYRQSLGQGLEFLIYFQGNSAPDKSGLPSDRFSAERTGGSVSTLTIQRTQQEDSAVYLCASRRTGSDEQYFGPGTRLTVT.

The chain links TRBV6-5 to TRBJ2-7, with 7 bases that match TRBD2. Germline V lookup: CDR1 MNHEY, CDR2 SVGAGI. The trim removed 4 bases at V and 6 bases at J, leaving 9 bases unmatched. There are 14 residues in the CDR3. DNA of the CDR3: TGTGCCAGCAGTTCTGGGGGGACGGGAGGCGAGCAGTACTTC. It specifies CASSSGGTGGEQYF.

The gene calls are TRBV4-3 and TRBJ1-1, with D tentatively TRBD1 (5 bases). CDR3 size: 15 residues. CDR1 and CDR2 (germline): LGHNA, YSLEER. Trimming took off 4 bases at V and 4 bases at J, with 16 bases between the two ends. DNA of the CDR3: TGCGCCAGCAGCCCTGGGGCGGAAGGCGCCACTGAAGCTTTCTTT. This sequence encodes CASSPGAEGATEAFF.

The gene calls are TRBV15 and TRBJ2-2; perhaps TRBD2 as D (6 bases). The germline V and J ends were trimmed by 0 bases and 4 bases, with 12 bases remaining between them. This CDR3 contains 16 residues. The germline CDR1 and CDR2 sequences are LNHNV and YYDKDF (reference sequence). CDR3: CATSRDGDFFTGELFF. Written as DNA, the CDR3 is TGTGCCACCAGCAGAGATGGGGACTTTTTCACCGGGGAGCTGTTTTTT. Using reference TRBV15 and TRBJ2-2 for the parts outside the CDR3, the full variable domain is DAMVIQNPRYQVTQFGKPVTLSCSQTLNHNVMYWYQQKSSQAPKLLFHYYDKDFNNEADTPDNFQSRRPNTSFCFLDIRSPGLGDTAMYLCATSRDGDFFTGELFFGEGSRLTVL.

This chain uses TRBV5-1 with TRBJ1-1, with D possibly matching TRBD1 (6 bases). The CDR3 sequence is 13 residues long. Trimming removed 3 bases from V and 1 base from J, with 7 bases in between. Germline assignment: CDR1 SGHRS and CDR2 YFSETQ. In nucleotides, the CDR3 is TGCGCCAGCAGCTGGACAGAGAACACTGAAGCTTTCTTT. It encodes CASSWTENTEAFF.

The chain is built from TRBV28 and TRBJ2-4, with D perhaps TRBD2 (6 bases). The V gene's germline CDR1 is MDHEN and CDR2 SYDVKM. The CDR3 contains 15 residues. V was cut by 4 bases and J by 0 bases, with 10 bases left in between. The CDR3 spells CASSSSGAAKNIQYF. The CDR3 DNA reads as TGTGCCAGCAGTTCCTCGGGAGCAGCCAAAAACATTCAGTACTTC.

V gene TRBV7-8 combines with J gene TRBJ2-1; TRBD2 is a possible D gene (5 bases). Germline V lookup: CDR1 SGHVS, CDR2 FQNEAQ. Deletions cut 2 bases from V and 0 bases from J, with 14 bases between. This CDR3 is built from 17 residues. The CDR3 loop is CASSLRGGASSYNEQFF. CDR3 nucleotides: TGTGCCAGCAGCTTAAGAGGAGGAGCGAGCTCCTACAATGAGCAGTTCTTC. Combining the CDR3 with reference TRBV7-8 and TRBJ2-1 gives the whole variable domain GAGVSQSPRYKVAKRGQDVALRCDPISGHVSLFWYQQALGQGPEFLTYFQNEAQLDKSGLPSDRFFAERPEGSVSTLKIQRTQQEDSAVYLCASSLRGGASSYNEQFFGPGTRLTVL.

V and J are TRBV28 and TRBJ1-5; D possibly corresponds to TRBD1 (6 bases). V lost 9 bases and J lost 3, with 15 bases in between. This CDR3 has 14 amino acids. Per germline, CDR1 MDHEN and CDR2 SYDVKM. The CDR3 sequence is CASFPGHNNQPQHF. The CDR3 nucleotides are TGTGCCAGTTTTCCGGGACACAACAATCAGCCCCAGCATTTT.

The chain has TRBV9 and TRBJ2-3; 7 bases are shared with TRBD1. Germline CDR1 and CDR2: SGDLS and YYNGEE. The trim removed 1 base at V and 4 bases at J, leaving 3 bases unmatched. The CDR3 sequence is 14 residues long. The CDR3 coding sequence is TGTGCCAGCAGCGTAACCACAGGGGCAGATACGCAGTATTTT. Its translation: CASSVTTGADTQYF.